This TCR beta chain was recovered during a study of blood T cell repertoires in COVID-19. Whole-study context: PBMCs, B-cell-depleted T cells, or T cells provided the cDNA or gDNA that made up the material.

Those who participated ranged in age from about 18 to 89 years and resided in about two dozen US areas. The study assigned cohorts using participant-reported clinical history. Two negative PCRs, clearance, or symptom resolution were required of recovered Cohort 3 donors. This table comes from immunoSEQ multiplex PCR, and its TCRdb copy is limited to in-frame clones, with some not included. This table has 300,000 to 350,000 clones, 80% to 90% appearing once. This clonotype was sampled from a man aged 25 to 40 who had recovered from COVID-19. The sequenced material came from PBMCs or T cells enriched from blood (not recorded which).

CDR3 sequence: CASSYSRADNYGYTF. CDR3 bases: TGTGCCAGCAGTTACTCGAGGGCGGATAACTATGGCTACACCTTC. This chain connects TRBV6-5 to TRBJ1-2; D not certain. Per germline, CDR1 MNHEY and CDR2 SVGAGI. The CDR3 is made up of 15 amino acids. With 0 bases removed from V and 1 base from J, the gap between germline ends came to 9 bases.